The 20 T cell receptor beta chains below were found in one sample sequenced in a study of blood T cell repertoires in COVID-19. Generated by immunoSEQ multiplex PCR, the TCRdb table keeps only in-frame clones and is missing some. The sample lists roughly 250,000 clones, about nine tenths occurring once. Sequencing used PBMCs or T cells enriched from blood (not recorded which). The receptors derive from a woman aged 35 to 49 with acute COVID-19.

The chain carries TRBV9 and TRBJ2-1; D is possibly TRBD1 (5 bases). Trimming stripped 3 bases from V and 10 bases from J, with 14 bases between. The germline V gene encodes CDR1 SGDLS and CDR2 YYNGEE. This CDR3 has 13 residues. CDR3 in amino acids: CASSGITGREQFF. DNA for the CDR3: TGTGCCAGCAGCGGCATAACAGGTCGGGAGCAGTTCTTC. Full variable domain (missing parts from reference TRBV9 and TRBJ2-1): DSGVTQTPKHLITATGQRVTLRCSPRSGDLSVYWYQQSLDQGLQFLIQYYNGEERAKGNILERFSAQQFPDLHSELNLSSLELGDSALYFCASSGITGREQFFGPGTRLTVL.

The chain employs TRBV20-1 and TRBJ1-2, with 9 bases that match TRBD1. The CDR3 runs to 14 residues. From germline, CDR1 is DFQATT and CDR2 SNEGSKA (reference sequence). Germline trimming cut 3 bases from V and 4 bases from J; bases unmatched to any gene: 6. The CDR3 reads CSASTGGPLYGYTF. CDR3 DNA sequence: TGCAGTGCTAGTACAGGGGGCCCCCTCTATGGCTACACCTTC.

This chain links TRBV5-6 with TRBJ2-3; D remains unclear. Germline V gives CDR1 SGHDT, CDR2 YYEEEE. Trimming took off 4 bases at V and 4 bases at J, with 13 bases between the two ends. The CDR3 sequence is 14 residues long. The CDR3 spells CASSKARVADTQYF. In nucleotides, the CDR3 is TGTGCCAGCAGCAAGGCACGGGTCGCAGATACGCAGTATTTT.

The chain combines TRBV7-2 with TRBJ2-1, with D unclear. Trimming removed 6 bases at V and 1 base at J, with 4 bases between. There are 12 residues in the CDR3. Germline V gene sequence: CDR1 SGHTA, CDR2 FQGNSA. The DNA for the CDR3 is TGTGCCAGCAGTATGTCCTACAATGAGCAGTTCTTC. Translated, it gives CASSMSYNEQFF.

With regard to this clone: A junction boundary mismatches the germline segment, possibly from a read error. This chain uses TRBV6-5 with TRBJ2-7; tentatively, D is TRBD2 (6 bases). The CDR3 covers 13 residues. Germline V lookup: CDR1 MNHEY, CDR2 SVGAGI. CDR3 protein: CASSYNLHGGRDF. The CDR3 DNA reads TGTGCCAGCAGTTACAATTTGCACGGGGGTCGGGACTTC.

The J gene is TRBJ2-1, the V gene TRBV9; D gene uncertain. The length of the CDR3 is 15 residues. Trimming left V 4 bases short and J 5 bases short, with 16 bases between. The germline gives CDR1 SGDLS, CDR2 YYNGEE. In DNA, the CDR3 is TGTGCCAGCAGCCTCGCGCCGACACCCGACAATGAGCAGTTCTTC. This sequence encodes CASSLAPTPDNEQFF.

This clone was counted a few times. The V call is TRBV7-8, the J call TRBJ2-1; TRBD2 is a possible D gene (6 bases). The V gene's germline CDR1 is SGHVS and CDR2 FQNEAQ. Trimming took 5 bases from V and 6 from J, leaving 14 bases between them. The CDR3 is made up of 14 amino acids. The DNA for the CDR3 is TGTGCCAGCAGCCGAGCTAGCGTACTCAATGAGCAGTTCTTC. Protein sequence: CASSRASVLNEQFF.

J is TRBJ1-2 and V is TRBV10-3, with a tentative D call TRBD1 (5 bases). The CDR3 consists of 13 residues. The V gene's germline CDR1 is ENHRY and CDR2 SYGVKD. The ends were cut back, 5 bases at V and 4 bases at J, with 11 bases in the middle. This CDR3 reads CAISSTDPYGYTF. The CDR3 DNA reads TGTGCCATCAGTTCGACAGATCCCTATGGCTACACCTTC.

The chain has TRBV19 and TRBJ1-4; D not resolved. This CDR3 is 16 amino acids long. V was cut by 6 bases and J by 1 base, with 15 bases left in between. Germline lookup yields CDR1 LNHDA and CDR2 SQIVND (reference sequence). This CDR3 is CASSPRWGGTNEKLFF. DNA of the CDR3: TGTGCCAGTAGCCCCAGATGGGGAGGAACTAATGAAAAACTGTTTTTT.

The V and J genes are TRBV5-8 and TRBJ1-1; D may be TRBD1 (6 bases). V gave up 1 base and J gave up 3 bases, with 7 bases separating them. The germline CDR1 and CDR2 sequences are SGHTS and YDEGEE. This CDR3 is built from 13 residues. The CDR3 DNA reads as TGTGCCAGCAGCTTGAACAGGGACACTGAAGCTTTCTTT. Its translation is CASSLNRDTEAFF.

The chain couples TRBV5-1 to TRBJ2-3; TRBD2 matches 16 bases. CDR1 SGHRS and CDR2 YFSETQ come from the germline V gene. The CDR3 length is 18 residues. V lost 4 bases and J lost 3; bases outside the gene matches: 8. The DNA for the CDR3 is TGCGCCAGCAGCCTGGGACTAGCGGGAGGGCCGACGACAGATACGCAGTATTTT. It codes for CASSLGLAGGPTTDTQYF.

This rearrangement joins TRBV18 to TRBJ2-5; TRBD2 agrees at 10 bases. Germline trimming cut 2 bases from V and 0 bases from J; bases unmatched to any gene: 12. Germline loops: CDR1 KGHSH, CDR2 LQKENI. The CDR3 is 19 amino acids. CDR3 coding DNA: TGTGCCAGCTCACCATCTAGCGGGAGCCCGGGGAAGTACCAAGAGACCCAGTACTTC. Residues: CASSPSSGSPGKYQETQYF.

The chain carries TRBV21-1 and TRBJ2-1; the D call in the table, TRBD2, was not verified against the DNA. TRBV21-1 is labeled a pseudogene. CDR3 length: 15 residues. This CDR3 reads CASSKGRRACNEQFF. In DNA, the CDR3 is TGTGCCAGCAGCAAAGGACGGAGGGCCTGCAATGAGCAGTTCTTC.

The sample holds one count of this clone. This CDR3 is CASSQEWETNTGELFF. In DNA, the CDR3 is TGTGCCAGCAGCCAAGAATGGGAGACAAACACCGGGGAGCTGTTTTTT. This chain uses TRBV3-1 (or the pseudogene TRBV3-2) with TRBJ2-2, with D perhaps TRBD2 (5 bases). Germline-derived CDR1 and CDR2 are LGHDT and YNNKEL (reference sequence). The CDR3 has 16 amino acids. The V gene lost 0 bases and the J gene lost 2 bases, with 10 bases spanning the gap.

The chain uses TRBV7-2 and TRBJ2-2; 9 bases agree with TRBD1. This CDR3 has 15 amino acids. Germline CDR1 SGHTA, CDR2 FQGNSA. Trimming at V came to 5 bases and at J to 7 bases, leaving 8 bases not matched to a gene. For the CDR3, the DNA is TGTGCCAGCAGCCCCCGGACAGGGGAGGGCGGGGAGCTGTTTTTT. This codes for CASSPRTGEGGELFF. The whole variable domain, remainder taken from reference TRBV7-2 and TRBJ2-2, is GAGVSQSPSNKVTEKGKDVELRCDPISGHTALYWYRQSLGQGLEFLIYFQGNSAPDKSGLPSDRFSAERTGGSVSTLTIQRTQQEDSAVYLCASSPRTGEGGELFFGEGSRLTVL.

The CDR3 nucleotides are TGTGCCAGCAGTTTAGCGGCAGGGCTAGCGGGCGGCGATGAGCAGTTCTTC. Translating gives CASSLAAGLAGGDEQFF. This chain links TRBV28 with TRBJ2-1; 8 bases are a match to TRBD2. The CDR3 length is 17 residues. After removal of 2 bases from V and 8 bases from J, the junction contained 14 bases not matched to a gene. Germline CDR1 MDHEN, CDR2 SYDVKM. The full variable domain, in which reference TRBV28 and TRBJ2-1 provide the parts outside the CDR3, is DVKVTQSSRYLVKRTGEKVFLECVQDMDHENMFWYRQDPGLGLRLIYFSYDVKMKEKGDIPEGYSVSREKKERFSLILESASTNQTSMYLCASSLAAGLAGGDEQFFGPGTRLTVL.

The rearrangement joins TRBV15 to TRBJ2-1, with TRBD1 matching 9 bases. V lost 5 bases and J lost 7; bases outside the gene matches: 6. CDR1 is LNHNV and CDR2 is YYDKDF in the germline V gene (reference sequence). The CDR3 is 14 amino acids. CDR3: CATSLGQGPNEQFF. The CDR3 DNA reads TGTGCCACCAGCCTGGGACAGGGTCCGAATGAGCAGTTCTTC.

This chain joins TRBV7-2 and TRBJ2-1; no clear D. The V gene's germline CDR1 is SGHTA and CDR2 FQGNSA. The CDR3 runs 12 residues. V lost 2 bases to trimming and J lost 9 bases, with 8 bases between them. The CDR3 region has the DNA TGTGCCAGCAGCTTAAGTCTAAGTGAGCAGTTCTTC. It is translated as CASSLSLSEQFF.

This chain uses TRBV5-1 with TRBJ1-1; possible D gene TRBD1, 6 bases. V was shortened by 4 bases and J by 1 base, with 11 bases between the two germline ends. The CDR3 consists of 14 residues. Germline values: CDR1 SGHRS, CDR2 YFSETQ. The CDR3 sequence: CASSRGQENTEAFF. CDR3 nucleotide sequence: TGCGCCAGCAGCAGGGGACAAGAGAACACTGAAGCTTTCTTT. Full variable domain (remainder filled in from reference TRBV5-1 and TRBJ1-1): KAGVTQTPRYLIKTRGQQVTLSCSPISGHRSVSWYQQTPGQGLQFLFEYFSETQRNKGNFPGRFSGRQFSNSRSEMNVSTLELGDSALYLCASSRGQENTEAFFGQGTRLTVV.

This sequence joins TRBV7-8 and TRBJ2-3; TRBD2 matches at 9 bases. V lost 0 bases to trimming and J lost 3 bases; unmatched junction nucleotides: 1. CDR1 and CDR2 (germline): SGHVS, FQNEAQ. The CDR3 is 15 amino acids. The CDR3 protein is CASSLAAGGTDTQYF. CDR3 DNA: TGTGCCAGCAGCTTAGCGGCGGGAGGGACAGATACGCAGTATTTT.